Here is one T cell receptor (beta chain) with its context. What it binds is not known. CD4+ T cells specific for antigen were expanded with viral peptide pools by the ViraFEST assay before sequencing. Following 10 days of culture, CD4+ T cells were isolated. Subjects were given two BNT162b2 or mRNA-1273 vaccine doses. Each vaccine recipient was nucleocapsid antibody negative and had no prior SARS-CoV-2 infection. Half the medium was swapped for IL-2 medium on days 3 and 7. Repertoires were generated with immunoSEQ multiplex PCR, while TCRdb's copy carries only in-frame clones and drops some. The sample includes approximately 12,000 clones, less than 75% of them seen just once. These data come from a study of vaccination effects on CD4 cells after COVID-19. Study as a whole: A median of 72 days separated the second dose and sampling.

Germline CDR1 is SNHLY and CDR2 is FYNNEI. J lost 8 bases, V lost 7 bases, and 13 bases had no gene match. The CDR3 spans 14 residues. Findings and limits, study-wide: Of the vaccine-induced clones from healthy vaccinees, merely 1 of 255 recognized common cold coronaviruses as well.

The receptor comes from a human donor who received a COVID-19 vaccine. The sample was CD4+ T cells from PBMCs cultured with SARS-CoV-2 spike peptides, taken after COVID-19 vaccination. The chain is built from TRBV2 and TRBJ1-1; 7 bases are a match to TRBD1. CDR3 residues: CASTRDRSEGEAFF. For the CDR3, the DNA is TGTGCCAGCACGAGGGACAGATCCGAAGGAGAAGCTTTCTTT. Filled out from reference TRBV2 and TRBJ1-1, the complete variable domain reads EPEVTQTPSHQVTQMGQEVILRCVPISNHLYFYWYRQILGQKVEFLVSFYNNEISEKSEIFDDQFSVERPDGSNFTLKIRSTKLEDSAMYFCASTRDRSEGEAFFGQGTRLTVV.